The T cell receptor (beta chain) described here comes from a study of human T cells and chemical hapten exposure. General study points: Alopecia was present in the donors, so their immune response may differ from healthy people's. No shift was seen in TCRs above 1 in 1000 frequency with DPC sensitization.

There are 16 residues in the CDR3. Trimming took 5 bases from V and 0 from J, leaving 17 bases between them. Germline CDR1 is MNHEY and CDR2 is SVGEGT. Notes on this clonotype: Its target is unknown.

Unique molecular identifiers were linked by the library to individual cDNA molecules. Study processing details: Samples held a median of approximately 96,000 TCRs, range about 20,000–700,000. TCRdb used MiXCR to reprocess the RACE reads, holding one entry per CDR3 protein. What appears here as the V and J calls and clone size reflects TCRdb's work, not the paper's. The repertoire holds 95,000 to 150,000 distinct CDR3 sequences, with about 11% as singletons. Sample time point: patch test 3, about 24 weeks after DPC sensitization. Stated treatment: therapeutic diphenylcyclopropenone sensitization with weekly scalp DPC.

This sequence was found in a woman in her fifties or sixties with alopecia areata. Some clones in this sample may be carry-over from other donors' samples. Sequenced material: whole blood, taken in connection with sensitization to the hapten diphenylcyclopropenone (DPC). The J gene is TRBJ2-7, the V gene TRBV6-2 or TRBV6-3; tentatively, D is TRBD2 (6 bases). CDR3 coding DNA: TGTGCCAGCAGTCGCCTAGGAGGGCCCATCTCCTACGAGCAGTACTTC. It yields the protein CASSRLGGPISYEQYF.